The rows below give T cell receptor beta chains drawn from one sample of a study of PD-1 blockade in classical Hodgkin lymphoma. The assay was immunoSEQ multiplex PCR, and TCRdb's table has in-frame clones only and misses some. The sample contains 28,000 or so clones, about 72% of which appear only once. The specimen was peripheral blood mononuclear cells (PBMCs), collected before the fourth cycle of nivolumab. All receptors derive from a human donor with classical Hodgkin lymphoma. Each CDR3 is given with its conserved first and last residue. The order of the fields is V gene, J gene, clone size, CDR3 protein. Size is stated for part of the rows, as once, few or many counts, or as a class when the clone is expanded.

>TRBV11-2|TRBJ2-7|medium-sized
CASSLGSGGSHEQYF
>TRBV20-1|TRBJ2-7|NA
CSARDTFF
>TRBV27|TRBJ2-3|NA
CASRFPGTGHTDTQYF
>TRBV6-1|TRBJ2-7|once
CASSEGTGPYEQYF
>TRBV6-5|TRBJ2-5|NA
CASSLRRQETQYF
>TRBV19|TRBJ2-7|few
CASSIRLGSSYEQYF
>TRBV7-2|TRBJ2-7|NA
CASSFNVNYEQYF
>TRBV28|TRBJ2-1|NA
CASSAPAGEGNEQFF
>TRBV5-4|TRBJ1-2|NA
CASSFPENYGYTF
>TRBV11-2|TRBJ1-1|NA
CASSSQNIQGLVVRAFF
>TRBV6-1|TRBJ2-4|NA
CASSEGAFAAKNIQYF
>TRBV6-1|TRBJ1-1|few
CASSPGQGGTEAFF
>TRBV30|TRBJ2-2|medium-sized
CAWGPGTGTGELFF
>TRBV5-1|TRBJ2-7|medium-sized
CASSLEVSYEQYF